Detailed here is one TCR beta chain. Its antigen remains unidentified. The input lacks base qualities; no much larger clone sits a single base away. This entry comes from a study of T cell changes during pregnancy in multiple sclerosis (dated 2019 in TCRdb). For the wider study: The study examined how the T cell repertoire changed over the course of pregnancy in women with multiple sclerosis.

From the germline V gene (reference sequence), CDR1 is MNHEY and CDR2 is SMNVEV. Its CDR3 holds 13 amino acids, cysteine through phenylalanine. The only DNA kept is the CDR3, 39 bases in frame from the first base. Trimming costs V 3 bases and J 5 bases, and their ends lie 8 bases apart. The library was prepared using the immunoSEQ multiplex PCR assay. TCRdb obtained this table from immuneACCESS and retained in-frame rearrangements with V and J assigned. These tables miss some clones; where compared with another copy, unresolved V genes account for less than half of the shortfall, and the remainder is unexplained. The sample yields 75,000 to 100,000 clones; 85% to 95% were counted once. Of the sample, about 2% is held by the ten largest clones.

The V and J genes are TRBV27 and TRBJ1-5; the D gene assignment is ambiguous. The sequence was collected from a female donor with multiple sclerosis, enrolled in a pregnancy study. Specimen: peripheral blood, collected after pregnancy. The DNA sequence follows: TGTGCCAGCAGTTTTAACAATGATCAGCCCCAGCATTTT. It encodes CASSFNNDQPQHF.